This T cell receptor beta chain was captured by sequencing in a study of blood T cell repertoires in COVID-19. Study in general: Some COVID-19 samples were acute and others convalescent; all came from the United States, Italy and Spain. T cells, B-cell-depleted T cells, or PBMCs supplied cDNA or gDNA.

This clone was recorded a few times. How the authors handled the data: Estimated nucleated cell counts came from reference gene primer amplification. Sequencing used immunoSEQ multiplex PCR; TCRdb keeps in-frame clones, though not all of them. Clone size and the V and J calls come from that table; the DNA yielded D and trimming. The sample lists about 290,000 clones; roughly 90% were seen once. The germline V and J ends were trimmed by 5 bases and 2 bases, with 12 bases remaining between them. The CDR3 is made up of 14 amino acids. Germline CDR1 and CDR2: SGHTA and FQGTGA. The sample taken for sequencing was peripheral blood. The chain joins TRBV7-3 to TRBJ1-2; no definite D call. The receptor comes from a woman aged 25 to 45 with active or convalescent COVID-19. CDR3 DNA sequence: TGTGCCAGCAGCCTAGGTCCGGCAAACTATGGCTACACCTTC. It codes for CASSLGPANYGYTF.